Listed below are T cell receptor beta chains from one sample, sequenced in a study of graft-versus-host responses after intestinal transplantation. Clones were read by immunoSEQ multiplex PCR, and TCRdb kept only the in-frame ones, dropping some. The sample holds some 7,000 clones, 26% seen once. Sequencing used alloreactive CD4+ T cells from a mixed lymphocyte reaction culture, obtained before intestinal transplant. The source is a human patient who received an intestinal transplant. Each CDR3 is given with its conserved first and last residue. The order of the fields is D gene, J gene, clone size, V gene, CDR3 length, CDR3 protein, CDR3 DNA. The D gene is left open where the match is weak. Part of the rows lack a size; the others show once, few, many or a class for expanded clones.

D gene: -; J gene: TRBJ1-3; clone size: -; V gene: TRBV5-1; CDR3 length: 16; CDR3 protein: CASSSQTPSSGNTIYF; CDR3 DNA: TGCGCCAGCAGCTCCCAGACACCATCCTCTGGAAACACCATATATTTT
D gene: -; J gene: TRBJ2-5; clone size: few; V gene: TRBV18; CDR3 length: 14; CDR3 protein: CASSPPEGASKQYF; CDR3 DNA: TGTGCCAGCTCACCACCAGAGGGTGCCTCCAAGCAGTACTTC
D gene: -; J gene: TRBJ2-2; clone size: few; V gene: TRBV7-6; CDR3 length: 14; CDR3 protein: CASSLGLSTGELFF; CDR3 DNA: TGTGCTAGCAGCTTGGGACTTTCCACCGGGGAGCTGTTTTTT
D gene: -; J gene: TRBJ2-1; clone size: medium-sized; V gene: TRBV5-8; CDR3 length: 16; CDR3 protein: CASTPWGYSNNNEQFF; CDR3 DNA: TGTGCCAGCACCCCTTGGGGGTACTCCAACAACAATGAGCAGTTCTTC